Listed below are T cell receptor beta chains from one sample, sequenced in a study of PD-1 blockade in classical Hodgkin lymphoma. TCRdb's table, derived via immunoSEQ multiplex PCR, lists solely in-frame clones and lacks some. The sample lists about 12,000 clones; around 80% were seen once. The sample consisted of peripheral blood mononuclear cells (PBMCs), taken at baseline. The source of these receptors is a human donor with classical Hodgkin lymphoma. Both conserved end residues are part of each CDR3. Fields, in order: J gene, clone size, V gene, CDR3 length, D gene, CDR3 protein, CDR3 DNA. A D gene is named only where the DNA matches it firmly. Only some rows state a clone size, as once, few, many or a class for expanded clones.

TRBJ2-2 | few | TRBV9 | 12 | . | CASSENTGELFF | TGTGCCAGCAGCGAAAACACCGGGGAGCTGTTTTTT
TRBJ2-3 | . | TRBV7-9 | 14 | . | CASSSPSRTDTQYF | TGTGCCAGCAGCTCCCCCTCTCGCACAGATACGCAGTATTTT
TRBJ1-6 | few | TRBV5-4 | 16 | . | CASSLMGAGRGSPLHF | TGTGCCAGCAGCTTGATGGGGGCCGGGCGGGGATCACCCCTCCACTTT
TRBJ2-5 | . | TRBV19 | 15 | TRBD1 | CASSLTGGPGETQYF | TGTGCCAGTAGTTTGACAGGGGGTCCGGGGGAGACCCAGTACTTC
TRBJ2-7 | . | TRBV10-3 | 12 | . | CAISEGYYEQYF | TGTGCCATCAGTGAGGGTTACTACGAGCAGTACTTC
TRBJ1-5 | . | TRBV28 | 17 | . | CASSRNQGIQNNQPQHF | TGTGCCAGCAGTAGAAATCAGGGCATTCAGAACAATCAGCCCCAGCATTTT
TRBJ2-3 | . | TRBV4-3 | 15 | . | CASSPAAGYGDTQYF | TGCGCCAGCAGCCCCGCCGCGGGGTATGGGGATACGCAGTATTTT
TRBJ1-1 | . | TRBV10-1 | 15 | . | CASSESKGGATEAFF | TGCGCCAGCAGTGAGTCGAAGGGGGGGGCCACTGAAGCTTTCTTT
TRBJ2-5 | . | TRBV9 | 17 | TRBD2 | CASSAYLGLADQETQYF | TGTGCCAGCAGCGCATACCTGGGACTAGCGGATCAAGAGACCCAGTACTTC
TRBJ1-6 | . | TRBV5-1 | 12 | . | CASSADNSPLHF | TGCGCCAGCAGCGCCGATAATTCACCCCTCCACTTT
TRBJ1-2 | . | TRBV6-6 | 14 | . | CASSAAGANYGYTF | TGTGCCAGCAGTGCTGCTGGAGCTAACTATGGCTACACCTTC
TRBJ2-5 | . | TRBV18 | 11 | . | CASSVQETQYF | TGTGCCAGCTCCGTGCAAGAGACCCAGTACTTC
TRBJ1-1 | once | TRBV5-4 | 13 | . | CASSFSGYTEAFF | TGTGCCAGCAGCTTTTCAGGGTACACTGAAGCTTTCTTT
TRBJ2-1 | . | TRBV7-2 | 13 | TRBD2 | CASSLELAGSQFF | TGTGCCAGCAGCTTAGAACTAGCGGGGTCGCAGTTCTTC
TRBJ2-1 | once | TRBV7-2 | 14 | . | CASSLIPTYNEQFF | TGTGCCAGCAGCTTAATTCCTACCTACAATGAGCAGTTCTTC
TRBJ2-5 | once | TRBV7-9 | 13 | . | CASSPPDQETQYF | TGTGCCAGCAGCCCCCCCGACCAAGAGACCCAGTACTTC
TRBJ2-1 | . | TRBV7-9 | 14 | . | CASSLVNYYNEQFF | TGTGCCAGCAGCTTAGTCAACTACTACAATGAGCAGTTCTTC
TRBJ2-1 | . | TRBV5-4 | 14 | TRBD2 | CASSPSGGANEQFF | TGTGCCAGCAGCCCTAGCGGGGGGGCCAATGAGCAGTTCTTC
TRBJ2-5 | . | TRBV18 | 12 | . | CASSPGEKTQYF | TGTGCCAGCTCACCTGGGGAAAAGACCCAGTACTTC
TRBJ1-5 | . | TRBV5-5 | 17 | . | CASSPKLTHVWDQPQHF | TGTGCCAGCAGCCCCAAATTGACCCATGTTTGGGATCAGCCCCAGCATTTT
TRBJ2-3 | . | TRBV18 | 11 | . | CASSPSDTQYF | TGTGCCAGCTCACCATCAGATACGCAGTATTTT
TRBJ2-5 | once | TRBV9 | 15 | TRBD1 | CASSVGQEPPGAQYF | TGTGCCAGCAGCGTCGGACAGGAACCTCCCGGGGCCCAGTACTTC
TRBJ1-2 | few | TRBV4-1 | 16 | . | CASSQPQRGRGGGYTF | TGCGCCAGCAGCCAACCCCAACGGGGCAGGGGAGGCGGCTACACCTTC
TRBJ2-1 | . | TRBV6-5 | 15 | TRBD2 | CASKEASGRMNEQFF | TGTGCCAGCAAAGAGGCTAGCGGGAGAATGAATGAGCAGTTCTTC
TRBJ2-1 | few | TRBV12-5 | 11 | . | CASGLGSEQFF | TGTGCTAGTGGTTTAGGGAGTGAGCAGTTCTTC
TRBJ2-4 | . | TRBV4-3 | 17 | TRBD1 | CASSQDHRGLGKNIQYF | TGCGCCAGCAGCCAAGATCACAGGGGGCTGGGGAAAAACATTCAGTACTTC
TRBJ2-7 | . | TRBV7-6 | 16 | TRBD2 | CASSLGDSGTSGILYF | TGTGCCAGCAGCTTAGGGGACAGTGGGACTAGCGGGATTCTCTACTTC
TRBJ2-3 | . | TRBV5-4 | 19 | TRBD2 | CASSPWLAGRLLGGNTQYF | TGTGCCAGCAGCCCTTGGTTAGCGGGCCGACTTTTAGGAGGGAATACGCAGTATTTT
TRBJ1-2 | . | TRBV2 | 13 | . | CASSDTAGYGYTF | TGTGCCAGCTCTGACACGGCGGGCTATGGCTACACCTTC
TRBJ2-7 | . | TRBV18 | 16 | TRBD1 | CASSDHAGGDSYEQYF | TGTGCCAGCTCTGATCACGCAGGGGGCGATTCCTACGAGCAGTACTTC
TRBJ2-1 | . | TRBV6-4 | 15 | TRBD2 | CAKYQRGAEYNEQFF | TGTGCCAAATACCAGCGGGGGGCCGAGTACAATGAGCAGTTCTTC
TRBJ2-1 | . | TRBV19 | 17 | . | CASSIGSGSHSYNEQFF | TGTGCCAGTAGTATTGGAAGTGGGAGCCACTCCTACAATGAGCAGTTCTTC
TRBJ2-1 | once | TRBV13 | 15 | . | CASSPRTGTYNEQFF | TGTGCCAGCAGCCCAAGGACGGGGACCTACAATGAGCAGTTCTTC
TRBJ2-5 | . | TRBV5-1 | 14 | . | CASSRRAGKETQYF | TGCGCCAGCAGCCGGAGGGCAGGTAAAGAGACCCAGTACTTC
TRBJ2-1 | few | TRBV10-1 | 16 | TRBD2 | CASSEGPSGPDNEQFF | TGCGCCAGCAGTGAAGGCCCTAGCGGACCCGACAATGAGCAGTTCTTC
TRBJ2-2 | . | TRBV4-3 | 17 | . | CASSQDAGAENTGELFF | TGCGCCAGCAGCCAAGATGCCGGGGCGGAGAACACCGGGGAGCTGTTTTTT
TRBJ2-1 | few | TRBV6-5 | 15 | . | CASSYGPGADNEQFF | TGTGCCAGCAGTTACGGACCCGGCGCTGACAATGAGCAGTTCTTC
TRBJ2-2 | . | TRBV5-1 | 15 | . | CASSLLQGGTGELFF | TGCGCCAGCAGCTTGCTGCAGGGGGGGACCGGGGAGCTGTTTTTT
TRBJ1-6 | . | TRBV15 | 15 | . | CATSRDLRGDSPLHF | TGTGCCACCAGCAGAGATTTAAGGGGGGATTCACCCCTCCACTTT